This TCR beta chain was profiled in a study of PD-1 blockade in classical Hodgkin lymphoma. General study findings and limits: TCR diversity in CD4+, not CD8+, cells rose significantly by C4D1. Patients newly diagnosed and complete responders had comparable baseline diversity.

Assay used: immunoSEQ multiplex PCR; TCRdb lists only in-frame clones, some missing. The sample holds 35,000 to 50,000 clones; roughly two thirds are singletons and the top ten take roughly 2.6%. This clone appeared once. Its antigen is not identified. Time point given: cycle 4 day 1 (C4D1), after about 6 weeks of nivolumab. There was relapse after autologous stem cell transplantation in every patient, and there was variation in brentuximab vedotin exposure. Complete response, partial response or progressive disease was each patient's best response. Deletions cut 5 bases from V and 0 bases from J, with 14 bases between. Germline-derived CDR1 and CDR2 are SGHVS and FNYEAQ. This CDR3 has 15 residues.

The sequence came from a human donor with classical Hodgkin lymphoma. Here the sequenced sample was peripheral blood mononuclear cells (PBMCs), taken before the fourth cycle of nivolumab. The J gene is TRBJ2-7, the V gene TRBV7-6, with D perhaps TRBD2 (7 bases). The CDR3 DNA is TGTGCCAGCAGCCTAAGGGGGGGGCTCTCCTACGAGCAGTACTTC. It is translated as CASSLRGGLSYEQYF.